The 9 T cell receptor beta chains presented below share a single source sample, sequenced in a study of shared clonotypes between healthy human individuals. Data came from immunoSEQ multiplex PCR; TCRdb stores just in-frame clones and leaves some out. The data contain about 2.3 million clones, more than 80% of them singletons. Sequencing used naive CD4+ T cells from PBMCs. Subset described: CD45RA+ positively selected. Receptors originate from a man younger than 35 in good health. Some clones in this sample may be carry-over from other donors' samples.

The chain links TRBV27 to TRBJ2-7; possibly TRBD1 or TRBD2 for D (5 bases each). Germline V gene sequence: CDR1 MNHEY, CDR2 SMNVEV (reference sequence). Trimming took off 6 bases at V and 0 bases at J, with 15 bases between the two ends. The CDR3 has 15 amino acids. CDR3 protein: CASRTLIGASYEQYF. CDR3 coding DNA: TGTGCCAGCAGGACCCTTATCGGGGCCTCCTACGAGCAGTACTTC.

The chain combines TRBV29-1 with TRBJ1-1; D not certain. The germline gives CDR1 SQVTM, CDR2 ANQGSEA. V shed 4 bases and J shed 3 bases, with 6 bases lying between them. The CDR3 runs 11 residues. CDR3 DNA: TGCAGCGTTGTTACAGACACTGAAGCTTTCTTT. Protein: CSVVTDTEAFF.

The chain carries TRBV5-8 and TRBJ2-3; possible D gene TRBD1, 5 bases. Trimming cost V 1 base and J 2 bases, with 8 bases left between them. The CDR3 covers 14 residues. Germline values: CDR1 SGHTS, CDR2 YDEGEE. CDR3 in DNA: TGTGCCAGCAGCTTGACAGGAAACACAGATACGCAGTATTTT. This sequence encodes CASSLTGNTDTQYF.

V usage is TRBV5-1 and J usage is TRBJ1-2, with D possibly matching TRBD1 (5 bases). Germline values: CDR1 SGHRS, CDR2 YFSETQ. The CDR3 is 13 residues long. Trimming shortened V by 4 bases and J by 0 bases, and 7 bases separated the two germline ends. The CDR3 loop reads CASSETANYGYTF. The DNA of the CDR3 is TGCGCCAGCAGCGAGACAGCTAACTATGGCTACACCTTC.

The chain combines TRBV7-6 with TRBJ2-7; TRBD1 agrees at 9 bases. The V segment lost 4 bases and the J segment 4 bases; nucleotides outside the gene matches: 5. This CDR3 contains 14 residues. CDR1 and CDR2 from the germline V gene are SGHVS and FNYEAQ. The CDR3 reads CASSSGTGRYEQYF. The DNA for the CDR3 is TGTGCCAGCAGCTCAGGGACAGGGAGGTACGAGCAGTACTTC.

The chain couples TRBV6-6 to TRBJ2-7; 10 positions match TRBD2. With V trimmed by 7 bases and J by 1 base, 4 bases remained unmatched. The CDR3 sequence is 14 residues long. Per the germline V gene, CDR1 is MNHNY and CDR2 is SVGAGI (reference sequence). The DNA for the CDR3 is TGTGCCAGCACCGGACTAGCGGAGTCCTACGAGCAGTACTTC. Translation: CASTGLAESYEQYF.

The rearrangement joins TRBV7-9 to TRBJ1-1; possibly TRBD1 for D (6 bases). Germline V CDR1 and CDR2: SEHNR, FQNEAQ (reference sequence). The germline V and J ends were trimmed by 5 bases and 7 bases, with 14 bases remaining between them. CDR3 length: 13 amino acids. The CDR3 reads CASSQGGFGEAFF. The CDR3 region has the DNA TGTGCCAGCAGCCAAGGGGGATTTGGTGAAGCTTTCTTT.

The chain is built from TRBV27 and TRBJ1-5; D perhaps matches TRBD1 (6 bases). CDR1 and CDR2 (germline): MNHEY, SMNVEV (reference sequence). Trimming shortened V by 3 bases and J by 0 bases, and 15 bases separated the two germline ends. The length of the CDR3 is 17 residues. The CDR3 sequence: CASSLIGGTLSNQPQHF. The CDR3 DNA reads TGTGCCAGCAGTTTGATAGGCGGGACACTTAGCAATCAGCCCCAGCATTTT.

This chain joins TRBV18 and TRBJ2-7; D is tentatively TRBD1 or TRBD2 (5 bases each). The CDR3 contains 14 residues. Germline assignment: CDR1 KGHSH and CDR2 LQKENI. V lost 5 bases to trimming and J lost 1 base, with 12 bases between them. CDR3 in DNA: TGTGCCAGCTCAGAGGGACGGCTATCCTACGAGCAGTACTTC. As protein: CASSEGRLSYEQYF.